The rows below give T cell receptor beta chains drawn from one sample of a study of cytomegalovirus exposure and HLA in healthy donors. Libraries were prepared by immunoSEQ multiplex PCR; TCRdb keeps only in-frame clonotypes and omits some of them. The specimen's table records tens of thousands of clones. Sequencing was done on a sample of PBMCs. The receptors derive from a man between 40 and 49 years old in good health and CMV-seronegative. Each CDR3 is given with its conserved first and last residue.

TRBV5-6	CASSLEGQGGAYNEQFF
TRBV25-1	CASSEWASGTDTQYF
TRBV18	CASSQYRGQETQYF
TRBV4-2	CASSQGTQPDTGELFF
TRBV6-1	CASLAGEPSYEQYF
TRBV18	CASSTGSRETQYF
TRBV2	CASSEGGTGVGGYTF
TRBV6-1	CASSELYRGGAEAFF
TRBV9	CASSASTSGGPRGYYNEQFF
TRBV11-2	CASSLSRGATTPGEQFF
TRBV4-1	CASSQPTGIGEKLFF
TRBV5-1	CASSLVTGVRANEKLFF
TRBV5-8	CASSRYPADGGGYTF
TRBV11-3	CASSPQGPYAGELFF
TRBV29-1	CSVAFFDSPWGYTF
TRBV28	CASSLAQINYGYTF
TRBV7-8	CASSWSGTGTTGELFF
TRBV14	CASSQNRGGVGNTIYF
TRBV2	CASSSLGQVGNQPQHF
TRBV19	CASSMGQSGSPLHF
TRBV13	CASSFIPRVAGDTQYF
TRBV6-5	CASSYSKDRVYSPLHF
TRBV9	CASSIIPTGSRTEAFF
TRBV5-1	CASSRGGTIYF
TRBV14	CASSQQGPSPLHF
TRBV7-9	CASSHETRSSGNTIYF
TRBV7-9	CASSLGQGNEWETQYF
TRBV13	CASSSAGQGEDNEQFF
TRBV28	CASTNGGGASKNIQYF
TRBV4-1	CASSLGERGGSDNSPLHF
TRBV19	CASSIKGGLAHQETQYF
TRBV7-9	CASSASWDRGYEQYF
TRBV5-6	CASSSGLAGAYNEQFF
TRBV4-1	CASSQDRWEGRPYEQYF
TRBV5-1	CASSSEDRGGNTIYF
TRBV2	CASSEALGGGGNEQFF